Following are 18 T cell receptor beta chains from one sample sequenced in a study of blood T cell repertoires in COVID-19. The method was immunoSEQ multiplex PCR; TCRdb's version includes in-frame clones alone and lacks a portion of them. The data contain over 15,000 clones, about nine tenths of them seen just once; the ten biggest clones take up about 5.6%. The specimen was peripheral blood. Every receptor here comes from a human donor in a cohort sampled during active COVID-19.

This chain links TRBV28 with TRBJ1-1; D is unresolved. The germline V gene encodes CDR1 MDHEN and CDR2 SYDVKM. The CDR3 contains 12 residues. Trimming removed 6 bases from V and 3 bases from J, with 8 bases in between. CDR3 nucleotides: TGTGCCAGCAGCCTTGTCGACACTGAAGCTTTCTTT. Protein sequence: CASSLVDTEAFF. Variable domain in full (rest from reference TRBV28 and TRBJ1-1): DVKVTQSSRYLVKRTGEKVFLECVQDMDHENMFWYRQDPGLGLRLIYFSYDVKMKEKGDIPEGYSVSREKKERFSLILESASTNQTSMYLCASSLVDTEAFFGQGTRLTVV.

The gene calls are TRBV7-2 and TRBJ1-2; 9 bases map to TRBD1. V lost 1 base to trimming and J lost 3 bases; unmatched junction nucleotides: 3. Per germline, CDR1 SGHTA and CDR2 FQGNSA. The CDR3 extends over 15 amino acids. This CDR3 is CASSLGDREDYGYTF. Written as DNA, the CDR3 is TGTGCCAGCAGCTTAGGGGACAGGGAGGACTATGGCTACACCTTC.

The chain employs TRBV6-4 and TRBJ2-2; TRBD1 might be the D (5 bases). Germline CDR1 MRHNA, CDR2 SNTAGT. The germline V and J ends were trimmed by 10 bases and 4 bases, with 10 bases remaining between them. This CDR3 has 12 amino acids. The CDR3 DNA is TGTGCCACCGGACACTCCACCGGGGAGCTGTTTTTT. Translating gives CATGHSTGELFF.

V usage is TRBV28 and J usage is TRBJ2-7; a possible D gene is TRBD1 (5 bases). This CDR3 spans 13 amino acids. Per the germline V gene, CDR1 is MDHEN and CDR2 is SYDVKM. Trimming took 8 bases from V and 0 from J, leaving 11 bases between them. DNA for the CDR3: TGTGCCAGCCGTAGGGGCCTCTCCTACGAGCAGTACTTC. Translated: CASRRGLSYEQYF. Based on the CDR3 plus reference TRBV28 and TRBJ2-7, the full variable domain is DVKVTQSSRYLVKRTGEKVFLECVQDMDHENMFWYRQDPGLGLRLIYFSYDVKMKEKGDIPEGYSVSREKKERFSLILESASTNQTSMYLCASRRGLSYEQYFGPGTRLTVT.

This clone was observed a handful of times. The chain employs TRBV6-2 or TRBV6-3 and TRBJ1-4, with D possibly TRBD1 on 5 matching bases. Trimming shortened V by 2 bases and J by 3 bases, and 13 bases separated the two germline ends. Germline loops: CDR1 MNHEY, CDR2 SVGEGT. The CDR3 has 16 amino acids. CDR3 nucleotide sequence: TGTGCCAGCAGTTACCAATCGACAGTACCTAATGAAAAACTGTTTTTT. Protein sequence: CASSYQSTVPNEKLFF.

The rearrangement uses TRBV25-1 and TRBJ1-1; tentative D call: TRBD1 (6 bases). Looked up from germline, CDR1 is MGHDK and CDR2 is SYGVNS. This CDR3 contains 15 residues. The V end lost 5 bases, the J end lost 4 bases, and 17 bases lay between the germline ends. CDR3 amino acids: CASSPLGGDFTEAFF. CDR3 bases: TGTGCCAGCAGTCCCCTTGGGGGCGATTTCACTGAAGCTTTCTTT.

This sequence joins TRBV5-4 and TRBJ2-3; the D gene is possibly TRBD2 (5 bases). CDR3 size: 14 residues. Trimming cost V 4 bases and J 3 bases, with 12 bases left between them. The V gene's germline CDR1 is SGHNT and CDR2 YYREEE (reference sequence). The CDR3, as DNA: TGTGCCAGCAGCGGTGAACTAGTAACAGATACGCAGTATTTT. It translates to CASSGELVTDTQYF.

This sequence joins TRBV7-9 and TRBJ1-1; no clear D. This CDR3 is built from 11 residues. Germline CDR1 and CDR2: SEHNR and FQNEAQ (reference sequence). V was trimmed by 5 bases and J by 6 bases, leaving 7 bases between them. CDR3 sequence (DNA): TGTGCCAGCAGCACTCTGGCTGAAGCTTTCTTT. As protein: CASSTLAEAFF.

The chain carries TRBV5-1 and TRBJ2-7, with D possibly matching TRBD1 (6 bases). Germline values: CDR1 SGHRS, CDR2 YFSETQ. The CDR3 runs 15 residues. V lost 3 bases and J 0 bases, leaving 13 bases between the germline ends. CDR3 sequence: CASSSDRRSSYEQYF. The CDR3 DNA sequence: TGCGCCAGCAGCTCCGACAGGCGGAGCTCCTACGAGCAGTACTTC.

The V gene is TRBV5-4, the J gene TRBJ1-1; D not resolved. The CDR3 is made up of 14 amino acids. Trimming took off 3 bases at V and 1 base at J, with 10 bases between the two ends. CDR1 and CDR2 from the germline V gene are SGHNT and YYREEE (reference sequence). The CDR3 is CASSSPDGNTEAFF. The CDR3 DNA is TGTGCCAGCAGCTCACCAGATGGGAACACTGAAGCTTTCTTT.

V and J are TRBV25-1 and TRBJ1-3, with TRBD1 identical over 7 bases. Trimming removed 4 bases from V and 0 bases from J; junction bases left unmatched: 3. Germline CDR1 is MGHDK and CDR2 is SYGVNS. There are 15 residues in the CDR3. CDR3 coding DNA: TGTGCCAGCAGTGTTGGGACAGTCTCTGGAAACACCATATATTTT. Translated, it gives CASSVGTVSGNTIYF.

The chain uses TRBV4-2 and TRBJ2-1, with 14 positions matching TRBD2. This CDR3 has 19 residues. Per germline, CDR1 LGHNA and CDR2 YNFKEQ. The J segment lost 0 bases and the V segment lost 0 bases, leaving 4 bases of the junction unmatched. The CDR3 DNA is TGTGCCAGCAGCCAAGAGGGGACTAGCGGGAGACTCTCCTACAATGAGCAGTTCTTC. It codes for CASSQEGTSGRLSYNEQFF.

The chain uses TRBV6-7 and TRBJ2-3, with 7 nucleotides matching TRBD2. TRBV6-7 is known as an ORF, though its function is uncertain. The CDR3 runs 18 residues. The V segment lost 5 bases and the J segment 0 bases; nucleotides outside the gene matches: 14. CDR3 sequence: CASSTGLGKSSSTDTQYF. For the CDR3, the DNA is TGTGCCAGCAGTACCGGACTAGGGAAGAGTTCTAGCACAGATACGCAGTATTTT.

This CDR3 reads CASSEISGQAYEQYF. DNA of the CDR3: TGTGCCAGCAGTGAAATAAGCGGCCAGGCTTACGAGCAGTACTTC. The genes are TRBV2 and TRBJ2-7, with D possibly being TRBD2 (5 bases). CDR3 size: 15 residues. The ends were cut back, 2 bases at V and 4 bases at J, with 15 bases in the middle. Germline CDR1 is SNHLY and CDR2 is FYNNEI.

In DNA form, the CDR3 reads TGTGCCAGCAGTGAGGTGTCTAGGGGCGCCAAAAACATTCAGTACTTC. Translating gives CASSEVSRGAKNIQYF. The V gene is TRBV6-1, the J gene TRBJ2-4, with D perhaps matching TRBD1 (5 bases). The V end lost 3 bases, the J end lost 1 base, and 13 bases lay between the germline ends. Germline CDR1 MNHNS, CDR2 SASEGT. The CDR3 contains 16 residues.

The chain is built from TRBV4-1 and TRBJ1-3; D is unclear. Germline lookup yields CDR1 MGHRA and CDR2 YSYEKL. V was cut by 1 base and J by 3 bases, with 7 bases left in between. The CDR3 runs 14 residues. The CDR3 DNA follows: TGCGCCAGCAGCCAAGGAGGGAATGGAAACACCATATATTTT. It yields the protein CASSQGGNGNTIYF.

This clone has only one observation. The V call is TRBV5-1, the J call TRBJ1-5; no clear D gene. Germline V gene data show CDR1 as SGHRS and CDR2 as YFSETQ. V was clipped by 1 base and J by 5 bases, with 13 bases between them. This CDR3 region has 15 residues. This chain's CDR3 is CASSLSGKSDQPQHF. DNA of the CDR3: TGCGCCAGCAGCTTGAGCGGGAAGTCGGATCAGCCCCAGCATTTT.

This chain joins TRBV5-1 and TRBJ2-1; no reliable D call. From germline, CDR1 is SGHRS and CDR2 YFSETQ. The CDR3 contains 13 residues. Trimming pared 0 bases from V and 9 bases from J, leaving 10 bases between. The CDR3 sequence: CASSLAFGGEQFF. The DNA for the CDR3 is TGCGCCAGCAGCTTGGCCTTCGGTGGTGAGCAGTTCTTC.